A single sample is the source of the 8 T cell receptor beta chains below, sequenced in a study of response to subunit inactivated influenza vaccine. TCRdb reprocessed the RT-PCR reads with MiXCR, giving one entry per CDR3 protein. The repertoire includes about 180,000 distinct CDR3 sequences, about 9.3% of them detected once, and about a tenth sits in the top ten. Sequenced here: non-naive T cells sorted from PBMCs, sampled on the day of vaccination. Every receptor here comes from a man aged 45-65 years who received an inactivated influenza vaccine.

There are many counts of this clonotype. The V gene is TRBV6-5, the J gene TRBJ2-7, with no clear D. This CDR3 comprises 14 residues. From germline, CDR1 is MNHEY and CDR2 SVGAGI. Trimming took off 2 bases at V and 0 bases at J, with 8 bases between the two ends. The CDR3 loop reads CASSYDDASYEQYF. The CDR3 DNA sequence: TGTGCCAGCAGTTACGATGACGCCTCCTACGAGCAGTACTTC.

Here the CDR3 DNA reads TGTGCCTCAATCGACAGGAACACTGAAGCTTTCTTT. Translating gives CASIDRNTEAFF. The rearrangement links TRBV19 to TRBJ1-1; D may be TRBD1 (5 bases). Trimming took 11 bases from V and 1 from J, leaving 11 bases between them. Per germline, CDR1 LNHDA and CDR2 SQIVND (reference sequence). The length of the CDR3 is 12 residues.

The chain is built from TRBV20-1 and TRBJ1-4; 10 bases are a match to TRBD1. Unmatched junction bases numbered 5, after V lost 2 bases and J lost 2 bases. The CDR3 extends over 16 amino acids. Germline V gene data show CDR1 as DFQATT and CDR2 as SNEGSKA (reference sequence). The CDR3 coding sequence is TGCAGTGCTAGACCGGGACAGGGGCTGACTAATGAAAAACTGTTTTTT. It translates to CSARPGQGLTNEKLFF.

This chain links TRBV5-3 with TRBJ1-5, with 12 nucleotides matching TRBD1. TRBV5-3 is recorded as an ORF, its role being uncertain. Unmatched junction bases numbered 9, after V lost 4 bases and J lost 7 bases. This CDR3 is built from 16 residues. CDR3 residues: CARSLWGQGARQPQHF. CDR3 DNA sequence: TGTGCCAGAAGCCTCTGGGGACAGGGGGCAAGGCAGCCCCAGCATTTT.

Many counts were recorded for this clonotype. The chain uses TRBV29-1 and TRBJ2-5; 7 bases are shared with TRBD1. Germline-derived CDR1 and CDR2 are SQVTM and ANQGSEA. Trimming cost V 3 bases and J 5 bases; bases outside gene matches: 6. The length of the CDR3 is 13 residues. The CDR3 is CSVEIQGRETQYF. CDR3 bases: TGCAGCGTTGAGATACAGGGGCGGGAGACCCAGTACTTC.

In this sample, this clonotype turned up a few times. The chain combines TRBV28 with TRBJ1-6; D unclear. V was trimmed by 9 bases and J by 7 bases, leaving 13 bases between them. Germline V gives CDR1 MDHEN, CDR2 SYDVKM. The CDR3 contains 13 residues. As DNA, the CDR3 is TGTGCCAGTGGCCCGCCGGGAAATTCACCCCTCCACTTT. Residues: CASGPPGNSPLHF.

This clonotype was seen repeatedly, ten times or more. The J gene is TRBJ1-2, the V gene TRBV7-9; possible D gene TRBD1, 5 bases. The CDR3 spans 15 residues. Per the germline V gene, CDR1 is SEHNR and CDR2 is FQNEAQ (reference sequence). V was pared by 1 base and J by 2 bases, with 11 bases between. CDR3 nucleotides: TGTGCCAGCAGCTTAGGGGACGGTGCCAACTATGGCTACACCTTC. Residues: CASSLGDGANYGYTF. Combining the CDR3 with reference TRBV7-9 and TRBJ1-2 gives the whole variable domain DTGVSQNPRHKITKRGQNVTFRCDPISEHNRLYWYRQTLGQGPEFLTYFQNEAQLEKSRLLSDRFSAERPKGSFSTLEIQRTEQGDSAMYLCASSLGDGANYGYTFGSGTRLTVV.

The chain carries TRBV4-2 and TRBJ1-2; weak D call: TRBD1 (6 bases). The CDR3 covers 16 residues. Germline V CDR1 and CDR2: LGHNA, YNFKEQ. The V gene lost 2 bases and the J gene lost 5 bases, with 18 bases spanning the gap. The CDR3 sequence is CASSQSRTEVVYGYTF. CDR3 DNA sequence: TGTGCCAGCAGCCAAAGCAGGACAGAAGTAGTATATGGCTACACCTTC.